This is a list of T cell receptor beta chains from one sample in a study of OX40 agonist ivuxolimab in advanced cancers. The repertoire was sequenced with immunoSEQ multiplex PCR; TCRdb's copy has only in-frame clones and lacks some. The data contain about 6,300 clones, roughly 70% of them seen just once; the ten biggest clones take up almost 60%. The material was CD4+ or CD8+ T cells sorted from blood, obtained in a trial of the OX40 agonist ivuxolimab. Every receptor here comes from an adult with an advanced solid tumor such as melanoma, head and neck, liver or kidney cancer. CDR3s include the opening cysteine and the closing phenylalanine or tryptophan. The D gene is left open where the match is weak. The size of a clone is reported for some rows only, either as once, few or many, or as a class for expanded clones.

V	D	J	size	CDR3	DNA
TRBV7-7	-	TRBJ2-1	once	CASSQSTRALDEQFF	TGTGCCAGCAGTCAAAGTACTAGAGCCCTGGATGAGCAGTTCTTC
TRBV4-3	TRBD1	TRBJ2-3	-	CASSPGTASTDTQYF	TGCGCCAGCAGCCCAGGGACAGCAAGCACAGATACGCAGTATTTT
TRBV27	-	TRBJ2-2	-	CASSSGGSAGELFF	TGTGCCAGCAGTTCTGGGGGGAGCGCCGGGGAGCTGTTTTTT
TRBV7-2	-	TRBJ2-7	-	CASSFRDLYYEQYF	TGTGCCAGCAGCTTTAGGGACCTCTACTACGAGCAGTACTTC
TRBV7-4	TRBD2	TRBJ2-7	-	CASSSGGAYEQYF	TGTGCCAGCTCTAGCGGGGGGGCCTACGAGCAGTACTTC
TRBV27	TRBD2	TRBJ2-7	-	CASSFSTSGNEQYF	TGTGCCAGCAGTTTTTCGACTAGCGGGAACGAGCAGTACTTC
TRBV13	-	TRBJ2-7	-	CASSLGRGLEQYF	TGTGCCAGCAGCTTAGGTAGAGGGCTCGAGCAGTACTTC
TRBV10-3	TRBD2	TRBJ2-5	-	CAISEELAGVEETQYF	TGTGCCATCAGTGAGGAACTAGCGGGAGTCGAAGAGACCCAGTACTTC
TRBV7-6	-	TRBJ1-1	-	CASTLDRNTEAFF	TGTGCCAGCACCCTGGACAGGAACACTGAAGCTTTCTTT
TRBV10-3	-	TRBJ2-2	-	CAISDPEGGGPGELFF	TGTGCCATCAGTGACCCCGAGGGGGGGGGCCCAGGGGAGCTGTTTTTT
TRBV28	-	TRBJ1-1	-	CASSFPLRLEAFF	TGTGCCAGCAGTTTTCCTCTTAGGCTGGAAGCTTTCTTT
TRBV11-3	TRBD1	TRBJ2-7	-	CASSLRDRENEQYF	TGTGCCAGCAGCCTTCGGGACAGGGAGAACGAGCAGTACTTC
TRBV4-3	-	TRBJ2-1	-	CASSQDSGYNEQFF	TGCGCCAGCAGCCAAGATAGCGGATACAATGAGCAGTTCTTC
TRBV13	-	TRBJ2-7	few	CASSPGQGDEQYF	TGTGCCAGCAGCCCCGGGCAAGGGGACGAGCAGTACTTC
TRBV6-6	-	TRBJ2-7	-	CASSRRDSNEQYF	TGTGCCAGCAGCCGGAGGGACAGCAACGAGCAGTACTTC
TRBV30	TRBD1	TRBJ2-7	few	CAWSIRQGSYEQYF	TGTGCCTGGAGTATTCGACAGGGGAGCTACGAGCAGTACTTC